Each of the 21 T cell receptor beta chains below was sequenced from the same sample in a study of blood T cell repertoires in COVID-19. Repertoires were generated with immunoSEQ multiplex PCR, while TCRdb's copy carries only in-frame clones and drops some. The sample consists of 150,000 to 200,000 clones, over 80% of them appearing once. Sequenced material: peripheral blood. The receptors were sampled from a woman in her seventies with COVID-19, enrolled during active disease.

This chain connects TRBV5-1 to TRBJ2-2; maybe TRBD2 (5 bases). The CDR3 totals 17 residues. CDR1 is SGHRS, CDR2 YFSETQ, per germline. Trimming took 4 bases from V and 0 from J, leaving 16 bases between them. CDR3 DNA: TGCGCCAGCAGCCGTCCCCGGGGTGGGGCGAACACCGGGGAGCTGTTTTTT. The encoded protein is CASSRPRGGANTGELFF.

The CDR3 DNA follows: TGCGCCAGCAGCCTGCTTCCCGGGACTAGCGATCGCGAGCAGTACTTC. It translates to CASSLLPGTSDREQYF. The V and J genes are TRBV5-1 and TRBJ2-7; 10 nucleotides align to TRBD2. Germline CDR1 reads SGHRS; CDR2 reads YFSETQ. V dropped 4 bases and J dropped 6; count of bases not matched to a gene: 13. This CDR3 is 16 amino acids long. The full variable domain, in which reference TRBV5-1 and TRBJ2-7 provide the parts outside the CDR3, is KAGVTQTPRYLIKTRGQQVTLSCSPISGHRSVSWYQQTPGQGLQFLFEYFSETQRNKGNFPGRFSGRQFSNSRSEMNVSTLELGDSALYLCASSLLPGTSDREQYFGPGTRLTVT.

This chain connects TRBV4-1 to TRBJ2-3; 8 bases map to TRBD2. Trimming cost V 0 bases and J 7 bases; bases outside gene matches: 12. The CDR3 sequence is 17 residues long. The germline gives CDR1 MGHRA, CDR2 YSYEKL. CDR3 sequence (DNA): TGCGCCAGCAGCCAAGATCGGAGCGGGAGCTCTCTCTATACGCAGTATTTT. Translated, it gives CASSQDRSGSSLYTQYF.

This clone was seen just once. The chain links TRBV3-1 (or the pseudogene TRBV3-2) to TRBJ2-1, with 9 bases fitting TRBD2. This CDR3 contains 12 residues. The germline V gene encodes CDR1 LGHDT and CDR2 YNNKEL (reference sequence). V trimming: 4 bases; J trimming: 9 bases; junction bases outside the gene matches: 1. CDR3 amino acids: CASSLAGAEQFF. DNA of the CDR3: TGTGCCAGCAGCCTAGCGGGAGCTGAGCAGTTCTTC.

The chain joins TRBV15 to TRBJ1-5; D is uncertain. V gave up 1 base and J gave up 12 bases, with 22 bases separating them. The germline gives CDR1 LNHNV, CDR2 YYDKDF (reference sequence). This CDR3 spans 16 amino acids. The CDR3 here is CATSRGDLGGVVLQHF. In DNA, the CDR3 is TGTGCCACCAGCAGAGGAGACTTAGGAGGTGTGGTGCTCCAGCATTTT.

The chain joins TRBV6-2 or TRBV6-3 to TRBJ2-5; 13 nucleotides match TRBD2. Trimming removed 6 bases from V and 5 bases from J; junction bases left unmatched: 6. Germline V gene lookup returns CDR1 MNHEY and CDR2 SVGEGT. CDR3 length equals 15 residues. The CDR3 loop reads CASSKGLAGAETQYF. The CDR3, as DNA: TGTGCCAGCAGCAAAGGACTAGCGGGAGCGGAGACCCAGTACTTC.

The chain joins TRBV15 to TRBJ1-1, with D possibly TRBD1 on 6 matching bases. Germline loops: CDR1 LNHNV, CDR2 YYDKDF (reference sequence). The V gene lost 6 bases and the J gene lost 6 bases, with 17 bases spanning the gap. This CDR3 is 14 amino acids long. CDR3 sequence reads: CATRTPLGTPEAFF. Here the CDR3 DNA reads TGTGCCACCAGAACCCCGTTGGGGACACCTGAAGCTTTCTTT. Variable domain in full (rest from reference TRBV15 and TRBJ1-1): DAMVIQNPRYQVTQFGKPVTLSCSQTLNHNVMYWYQQKSSQAPKLLFHYYDKDFNNEADTPDNFQSRRPNTSFCFLDIRSPGLGDTAMYLCATRTPLGTPEAFFGQGTRLTVV.

The rearrangement joins TRBV10-3 to TRBJ2-5; tentatively, D is TRBD1 (6 bases). Trimming pared 0 bases from V and 5 bases from J, leaving 19 bases between. Germline V gene sequence: CDR1 ENHRY, CDR2 SYGVKD. The CDR3 has 17 residues. The CDR3 nucleotides read TGTGCCATCAGTGAGTCCAAACAGGGAGCGTTTAGGGAGACCCAGTACTTC. Its protein is CAISESKQGAFRETQYF.

This chain links TRBV5-5 with TRBJ1-4; 9 bases are shared with TRBD1. The CDR3 has 15 amino acids. Germline CDR1 SGHKS, CDR2 YYEKEE (reference sequence). The junction had 7 bases not matched to a gene; V was cut back by 3 bases and J by 7 bases. The CDR3 region has the DNA TGTGCCAGCAGCTGGGGGACAGGGCCAGGTGAAAAACTGTTTTTT. Protein sequence: CASSWGTGPGEKLFF.

The chain employs TRBV29-1 and TRBJ1-1, with D unresolved. Trimming took 2 bases from V and 1 from J, leaving 5 bases between them. The germline V gene has CDR1 SQVTM and CDR2 ANQGSEA. The CDR3 contains 12 residues. CDR3 residues: CSVEPWNTEAFF. The CDR3, as DNA: TGCAGCGTTGAACCCTGGAACACTGAAGCTTTCTTT.

This chain joins TRBV5-4 and TRBJ1-1; 7 bases match TRBD1. Germline CDR1 is SGHNT and CDR2 is YYREEE (reference sequence). CDR3 length: 13 amino acids. V was pared by 1 base and J by 4 bases, with 1 base of the junction left unmatched. CDR3 in amino acids: CASSLQGVTEAFF. CDR3 bases: TGTGCCAGCAGCTTGCAGGGGGTCACTGAAGCTTTCTTT.

The V and J genes are TRBV9 and TRBJ1-1; 7 positions agree with TRBD1. Germline CDR1 reads SGDLS; CDR2 reads YYNGEE. This CDR3 is built from 15 residues. The ends lost 3 bases at V and 0 bases at J; junction bases unmatched: 5. CDR3 residues: CASSAGGPMNTEAFF. The CDR3, as DNA: TGTGCCAGCAGCGCAGGGGGGCCCATGAACACTGAAGCTTTCTTT. Full variable domain (rest looked up from reference TRBV9 and TRBJ1-1): DSGVTQTPKHLITATGQRVTLRCSPRSGDLSVYWYQQSLDQGLQFLIQYYNGEERAKGNILERFSAQQFPDLHSELNLSSLELGDSALYFCASSAGGPMNTEAFFGQGTRLTVV.

The chain employs TRBV28 and TRBJ2-7; possible D gene TRBD1, 5 bases. V was cut by 8 bases and J by 3 bases, with 20 bases left in between. There are 15 residues in the CDR3. Per germline, CDR1 MDHEN and CDR2 SYDVKM. DNA for the CDR3: TGTGCCAGCTCCCGGCTTGACAGTGCCGTCTACGAGCAGTACTTC. It encodes CASSRLDSAVYEQYF.

V is TRBV5-3 and J is TRBJ2-1; TRBD2 matches at 10 bases. TRBV5-3 is reported as an ORF; its role is uncertain. J lost 3 bases, V lost 4 bases, and 13 bases had no gene match. This CDR3 is built from 18 residues. In DNA form, the CDR3 reads TGTGCCAGAAGCCACGGGACTAGCGCCCCTGTGAGCTACAATGAGCAGTTCTTC. This encodes CARSHGTSAPVSYNEQFF.

This chain's CDR3 is CASITGAREAFF. DNA for the CDR3: TGTGCCAGCATTACTGGGGCCCGTGAAGCTTTCTTT. The chain links TRBV6-5 to TRBJ1-1, with a weak D call TRBD1 (5 bases). From germline, CDR1 is MNHEY and CDR2 SVGAGI. Deletions cut 7 bases from V and 7 bases from J, with 13 bases between. The CDR3 spans 12 residues.

The V and J genes are TRBV3-1 (or the pseudogene TRBV3-2) and TRBJ2-1, with 8 nucleotides matching TRBD2. Germline loops: CDR1 LGHDT, CDR2 YNNKEL (reference sequence). V trimming: 7 bases; J trimming: 10 bases; junction bases outside the gene matches: 12. This CDR3 has 14 amino acids. The CDR3 sequence: CASTPGGGGREQFF. In DNA form, the CDR3 reads TGTGCCAGCACCCCGGGAGGGGGGGGTCGGGAGCAGTTCTTC.

The chain uses TRBV29-1 and TRBJ1-1, with D tentatively TRBD1 (5 bases). CDR1 and CDR2 from the germline V gene are SQVTM and ANQGSEA. V was trimmed by 6 bases and J by 5 bases, leaving 13 bases between them. CDR3 length: 12 amino acids. The CDR3, as DNA: TGCAGCGTGCAGGGTAGGGAAACTGAAGCTTTCTTT. It codes for CSVQGRETEAFF.

The chain is built from TRBV19 and TRBJ2-5; 10 bases are shared with TRBD2. The CDR3 runs to 15 residues. Per germline, CDR1 LNHDA and CDR2 SQIVND (reference sequence). V lost 4 bases to trimming and J lost 5 bases; unmatched junction nucleotides: 7. The CDR3 is CASSRLAGEEETQYF. CDR3 nucleotides: TGTGCCAGTAGTAGGCTAGCGGGAGAAGAGGAGACCCAGTACTTC.

The V gene is TRBV6-5, the J gene TRBJ2-7; D possibly corresponds to TRBD1 (5 bases). Between the trimmed V and J ends, which lost 5 bases and 2 bases, there was a span of 10 bases. CDR3 length equals 13 residues. Germline CDR1 reads MNHEY; CDR2 reads SVGAGI. CDR3: CASSRTLAYEQYF. The CDR3 coding sequence is TGTGCCAGCAGTAGGACACTGGCCTACGAGCAGTACTTC.

The V gene is TRBV27, the J gene TRBJ2-3; 9 positions agree with TRBD2. The CDR3 totals 18 residues. Germline CDR1 and CDR2: MNHEY and SMNVEV (reference sequence). J lost 1 base, V lost 6 bases, and 14 bases had no gene match. The CDR3 DNA follows: TGTGCCAGCAGCCCCTGGCGCGGGAGGGCCGTTGGCACAGATACGCAGTATTTT. Translation: CASSPWRGRAVGTDTQYF.

V and J are TRBV15 and TRBJ2-3; a possible D gene is TRBD2 (6 bases). Germline V gives CDR1 LNHNV, CDR2 YYDKDF (reference sequence). There are 14 residues in the CDR3. V was clipped by 5 bases and J by 1 base, with 10 bases between them. Written as DNA, the CDR3 is TGTGCCACCAGCTACCGGAGGGGCACAGATACGCAGTATTTT. Residues: CATSYRRGTDTQYF.